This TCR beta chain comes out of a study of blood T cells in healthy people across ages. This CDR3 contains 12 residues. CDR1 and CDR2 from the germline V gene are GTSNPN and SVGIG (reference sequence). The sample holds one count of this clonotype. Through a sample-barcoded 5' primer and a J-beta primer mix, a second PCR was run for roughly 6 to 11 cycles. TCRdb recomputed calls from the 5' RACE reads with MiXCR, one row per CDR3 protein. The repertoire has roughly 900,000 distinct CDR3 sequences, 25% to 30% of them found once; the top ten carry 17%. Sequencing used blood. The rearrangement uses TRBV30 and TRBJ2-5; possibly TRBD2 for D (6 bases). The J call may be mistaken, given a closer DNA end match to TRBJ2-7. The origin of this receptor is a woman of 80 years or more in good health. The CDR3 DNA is TGTGCCTGGAGTCACACTAGCAACGAGCAGTACTTC. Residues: CAWSHTSNEQYF.